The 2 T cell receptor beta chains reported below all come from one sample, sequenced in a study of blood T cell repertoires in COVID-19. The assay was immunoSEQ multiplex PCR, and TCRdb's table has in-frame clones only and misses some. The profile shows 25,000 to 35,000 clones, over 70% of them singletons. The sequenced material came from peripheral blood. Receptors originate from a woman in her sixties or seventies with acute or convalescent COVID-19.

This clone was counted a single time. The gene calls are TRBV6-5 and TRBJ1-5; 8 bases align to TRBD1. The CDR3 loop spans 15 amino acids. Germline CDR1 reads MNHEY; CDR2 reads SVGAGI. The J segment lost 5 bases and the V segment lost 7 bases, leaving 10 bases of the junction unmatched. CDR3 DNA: TGTGCCAGCACCAGAGAGGACAGGGAATATCAGCCCCAGCATTTT. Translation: CASTREDREYQPQHF.

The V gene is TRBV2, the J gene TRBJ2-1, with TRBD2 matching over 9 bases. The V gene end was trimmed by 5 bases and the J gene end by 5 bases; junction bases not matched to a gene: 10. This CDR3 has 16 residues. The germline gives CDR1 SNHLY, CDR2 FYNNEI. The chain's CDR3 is CASSMFSGGKNNEQFF. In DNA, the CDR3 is TGTGCCAGCAGTATGTTTAGCGGGGGAAAAAACAATGAGCAGTTCTTC. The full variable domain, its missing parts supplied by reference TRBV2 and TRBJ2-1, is EPEVTQTPSHQVTQMGQEVILRCVPISNHLYFYWYRQILGQKVEFLVSFYNNEISEKSEIFDDQFSVERPDGSNFTLKIRSTKLEDSAMYFCASSMFSGGKNNEQFFGPGTRLTVL.